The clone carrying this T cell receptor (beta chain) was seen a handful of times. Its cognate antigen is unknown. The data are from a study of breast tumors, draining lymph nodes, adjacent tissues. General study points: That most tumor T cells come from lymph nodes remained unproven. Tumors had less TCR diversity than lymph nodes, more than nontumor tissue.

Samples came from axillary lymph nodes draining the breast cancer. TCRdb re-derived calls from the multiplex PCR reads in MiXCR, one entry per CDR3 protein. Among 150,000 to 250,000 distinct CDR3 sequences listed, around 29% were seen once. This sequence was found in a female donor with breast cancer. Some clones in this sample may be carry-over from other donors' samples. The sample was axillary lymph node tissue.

The CDR3 here is CASSYSKFGWSSTDTQYF. Here the CDR3 DNA reads TGTGCCAGCAGTTACTCGAAATTTGGTTGGAGTAGCACAGATACGCAGTATTTT. The chain joins TRBV6-5 to TRBJ2-3; D is unclear. Deletions cut 0 bases from V and 0 bases from J, with 16 bases between. Germline V gene data show CDR1 as MNHEY and CDR2 as SVGAGI. CDR3 length: 18 residues.